The rows below give T cell receptor beta chains drawn from one sample of a study of blood T cell repertoires in COVID-19. This table comes from immunoSEQ multiplex PCR, and its TCRdb copy is limited to in-frame clones, with some not included. This repertoire shows 400,000 to 500,000 clones, 70% to 90% found once; its top ten account for 1.4% to 1.5%. Sequencing was done on a sample of PBMCs or T cells enriched from blood (not recorded which). The receptors stem from a woman under 30 who had been exposed to COVID-19. Both conserved end residues are trimmed from each CDR3. Fields, in order: J gene, V gene, CDR3 length, CDR3 protein.

TRBJ2-2 | TRBV19 | 11 | ASGTTYTGELF
TRBJ2-3 | TRBV7-9 | 14 | ASSLLGGRITDTQY
TRBJ2-3 | TRBV27 | 12 | ASWDYIAADTQY
TRBJ2-7 | TRBV19 | 11 | ASSHRGGYEQY
TRBJ2-1 | TRBV4-1 | 13 | ASSQVAGSYNEQF
TRBJ2-7 | TRBV12-3/TRBV12-4 | 10 | ASSFGGLEQY
TRBJ1-4 | TRBV28 | 12 | ASSLLQSNEKLF
TRBJ1-2 | TRBV14 | 14 | ASSHYGQPNNYGYT
TRBJ1-2 | TRBV19 | 13 | ASTTTGPSNYGYT
TRBJ1-2 | TRBV5-4 | 12 | ASSLQGWDGGYT
TRBJ2-6 | TRBV10-3 | 12 | AISGAVGANVLT
TRBJ2-7 | TRBV5-1 | 14 | ASSLLAGEPMGEQY
TRBJ1-5 | TRBV6-4 | 15 | ASSDSTGVRGNQPQH
TRBJ1-6 | TRBV4-2 | 11 | ASSQERSSPLH
TRBJ1-2 | TRBV18 | 12 | ASSGQGVSYGYT
TRBJ2-7 | TRBV29-1 | 12 | SADLTGITQFQY
TRBJ2-5 | TRBV4-1 | 12 | ASSPRERQETQY
TRBJ2-1 | TRBV19 | 10 | ASSWGGNEQF
TRBJ2-7 | TRBV9 | 12 | ASSVTSGTHEQY
TRBJ2-3 | TRBV11-2 | 12 | ASSFRDSTDTQY
TRBJ2-1 | TRBV27 | 16 | ASSSLLRRLAGGNEQF
TRBJ2-7 | TRBV11-2 | 10 | ASSLLANEQY
TRBJ2-7 | TRBV11-2 | 11 | ASSPRGGLEQY
TRBJ2-3 | TRBV6-1 | 14 | ASSEQVSLYTDTQY
TRBJ1-1 | TRBV9 | 11 | ASKGEGNTEAF
TRBJ1-2 | TRBV27 | 13 | ASSLFRTGDYGYT
TRBJ2-7 | TRBV5-1 | 12 | ASSPDRTGWEQY
TRBJ1-2 | TRBV28 | 13 | ASSIPGQGAHGYT
TRBJ1-3 | TRBV7-2 | 14 | ASSPRQDLSGNTIY
TRBJ2-5 | TRBV5-1 | 12 | ARRGGGRQETQY
TRBJ2-7 | TRBV9 | 12 | ASSVGSGDHEQY
TRBJ1-2 | TRBV7-2 | 12 | ASSLAQGMYGYT
TRBJ1-5 | TRBV5-5 | 16 | ASSSLGSLGGDNQPQH
TRBJ2-2 | TRBV28 | 13 | ASSQGAPNTGELF
TRBJ2-3 | TRBV2 | 14 | ASRRLAGEVTDTQY
TRBJ1-2 | TRBV10-3 | 12 | AISNDPGPYGYT
TRBJ2-7 | TRBV19 | 15 | ASSRRHGLADLNEQY
TRBJ1-3 | TRBV28 | 12 | ASSRDSGINTIY
TRBJ2-1 | TRBV5-1 | 14 | ASSLGGQGPYNEQF
TRBJ1-1 | TRBV2 | 13 | ASSAREGWDTEAF
TRBJ2-1 | TRBV27 | 13 | ASRGGLAAHNEQF
TRBJ2-1 | TRBV4-2 | 15 | ASSQDLPTSSYNEQF
TRBJ1-2 | TRBV6-5 | 9 | ASSYGRGIT
TRBJ2-7 | TRBV19 | 13 | ASRPGQGTFYEQY
TRBJ1-1 | TRBV27 | 13 | ASSLNAELNTEAF
TRBJ2-7 | TRBV6-2/TRBV6-3 | 12 | ASSPQGPSYEQY
TRBJ1-2 | TRBV24-1 | 11 | ATGQGIRGGYT
TRBJ2-3 | TRBV2 | 16 | ASSALAGGVPLTDTQY
TRBJ2-2 | TRBV19 | 13 | ASSVGQANTGELF
TRBJ2-5 | TRBV2 | 10 | ASSVGHETQY
TRBJ2-7 | TRBV5-6 | 12 | ASSDLAGDNEQY
TRBJ1-5 | TRBV14 | 12 | ASSRDRVNQPQH
TRBJ2-1 | TRBV20-1 | 12 | SASGLHRSREQF
TRBJ1-1 | TRBV7-9 | 11 | ASSFGGNTEAF
TRBJ2-3 | TRBV9 | 15 | ASSPTTGTSGTDTQY
TRBJ1-3 | TRBV28 | 11 | ASRQVLGNTIY
TRBJ2-1 | TRBV14 | 18 | ASSQVHRGATSGLRNEQF
TRBJ2-1 | TRBV28 | 13 | ASSPPGGKYNEQF
TRBJ2-7 | TRBV2 | 11 | ASNTLESYEQY
TRBJ2-6 | TRBV4-1 | 14 | ASSRTVFSGANVLT